This entry concerns a single T cell receptor (beta chain). The antigen is not known. Semi-nested PCR with Nested Universal Primer A followed constant-region reverse priming of full-length variable regions. TCRdb fed the 5' RACE reads into MiXCR, producing one record per CDR3 protein. The table records 60,000 to 65,000 distinct CDR3 sequences, more than 25% of them present only once. This CDR3 spans 15 amino acids. Per germline, CDR1 MNHNS and CDR2 SASEGT. J gave up 1 base and V 7 bases, and 6 bases lay outside the gene matches. The study's findings and limits: The larger cohort examined one V-J beta rearrangement, not whole repertoires. Tumor Tregs overlapped most with tumor, then blood, naive CD4+ cells.

Naive CD4+ cells had CD25+ Tregs removed. This chain links TRBV6-1 with TRBJ2-2; 7 bases map to TRBD1. The sequenced sample was tumor-infiltrating naive CD4+ T cells sorted from the breast tumor. Subset indicated: naive CD4+ T cells, CD4+CD45RA+CD25-. The clonotype originates from a female donor with breast cancer. The CDR3 DNA follows: TGTGCCAGCAAGGGACAGACATTGAACACCGGGGAGCTGTTTTTT. This translates into CASKGQTLNTGELFF.